These 32 T cell receptor beta chains originate from one sample sequenced in a study of PD-1 blockade in mismatch repair-deficient tumors. Measured with immunoSEQ multiplex PCR; TCRdb has only the in-frame clones, and not every one. The top ten clones hold roughly 5.5% of a sample with tens of thousands of clones, roughly 80% of them seen once. Specimen: peripheral blood, collected 44 weeks after starting pembrolizumab. All receptors derive from an adult with mismatch repair-deficient cancer.

The chain combines TRBV5-6 with TRBJ2-7, with 9 bases fitting TRBD1. Germline trimming cut 4 bases from V and 2 bases from J; bases unmatched to any gene: 10. Germline CDR1 SGHDT, CDR2 YYEEEE. This CDR3 has 16 residues. The CDR3 nucleotides read TGTGCCAGCAGCCTACAGGGGGCGGCCCCACCCTACGAGCAGTACTTC. Its protein is CASSLQGAAPPYEQYF.

V usage is TRBV29-1 and J usage is TRBJ1-4; possibly TRBD1 for D (6 bases). Trimming left V 0 bases short and J 3 bases short, with 11 bases between. Germline CDR1 reads SQVTM; CDR2 reads ANQGSEA. CDR3 length: 15 residues. This CDR3 reads CSVEDPEGANEKLFF. The CDR3 nucleotides read TGCAGCGTTGAAGATCCGGAGGGGGCTAATGAAAAACTGTTTTTT.

The chain combines TRBV18 with TRBJ2-3; D call uncertain. V was pared by 2 bases and J by 7 bases, with 16 bases between. CDR1 and CDR2 (germline): KGHSH, LQKENI. The CDR3 covers 15 residues. The chain's CDR3 is CASSPGRSTVNTQYF. Written as DNA, the CDR3 is TGTGCCAGCTCACCAGGAAGATCGACCGTTAATACGCAGTATTTT.

The genes are TRBV7-6 and TRBJ2-7, with 8 bases fitting TRBD2. Germline V gene data show CDR1 as SGHVS and CDR2 as FNYEAQ. V lost 1 base, J lost 6 bases, and 8 bases stayed unmatched. The CDR3 runs to 15 residues. CDR3 loop: CASSLVVSGNGEQYF. Written as DNA, the CDR3 is TGTGCCAGCAGCTTAGTTGTTAGCGGGAATGGCGAGCAGTACTTC.

The V call is TRBV30, the J call TRBJ2-1; no firm D call. The CDR3 contains 13 residues. Germline CDR1 reads GTSNPN; CDR2 reads SVGIG (reference sequence). V gave up 3 bases and J gave up 0 bases, with 6 bases separating them. For the CDR3, the DNA is TGTGCCTGGAGGTTGGGCTCCTACAATGAGCAGTTCTTC. It codes for CAWRLGSYNEQFF.

The table lists this clone with a few counts. This chain uses TRBV2 with TRBJ1-5, with a weak D call TRBD1 (6 bases). Germline CDR1 and CDR2: SNHLY and FYNNEI. Trimming removed 5 bases at V and 5 bases at J, with 13 bases between. This CDR3 is built from 14 residues. The CDR3 loop reads CASSIQGTYQPQHF. For the CDR3, the DNA is TGTGCCAGCAGTATACAGGGAACCTATCAGCCCCAGCATTTT.

This clone was seen once. CDR3 region: CASSPFGGSNTGELFF. The CDR3 bases are TGTGCCAGCAGCCCCTTTGGCGGGTCGAACACCGGGGAGCTGTTTTTT. The V call is TRBV7-2, the J call TRBJ2-2; weak D call: TRBD2 (5 bases). CDR1 is SGHTA and CDR2 is FQGNSA in the germline V gene. This CDR3 region has 16 residues. Trimming took off 5 bases at V and 0 bases at J, with 13 bases between the two ends.

A few counts support this clone. V and J are TRBV2 and TRBJ1-2, with D tentatively TRBD1 (5 bases). CDR1 and CDR2 from the germline V gene are SNHLY and FYNNEI. V was pared by 10 bases and J by 6 bases, with 18 bases between. The CDR3 consists of 13 residues. The CDR3 DNA reads as TGTGCCACACGAAAAGGGGCTATGCATGGCTACACCTTC. Translated: CATRKGAMHGYTF.

The J gene is TRBJ2-7, the V gene TRBV12-5; D is unclear. Germline CDR1 and CDR2: LGHNT and FRNRAP. With 2 bases removed from V and 5 bases from J, the gap between germline ends came to 10 bases. This CDR3 has 13 residues. CDR3 region: CASGLFLGHEQYF. CDR3 sequence (DNA): TGTGCTAGTGGTTTGTTTTTAGGTCACGAGCAGTACTTC.

Written as DNA, the CDR3 is TGTGCCAGCAGCAGGGAAGGGGGCGTAGTGTACGAGCAGTACTTC. It yields the protein CASSREGGVVYEQYF. The rearrangement joins TRBV7-8 to TRBJ2-7; the match to TRBD1 covers 7 bases. This CDR3 contains 15 residues. With V trimmed by 5 bases and J by 4 bases, 11 bases remained unmatched. Germline CDR1 and CDR2: SGHVS and FQNEAQ.

This clone was observed a handful of times. The rearrangement uses TRBV7-6 and TRBJ1-2; 9 bases line up with TRBD1. Germline values: CDR1 SGHVS, CDR2 FNYEAQ. The CDR3 runs 13 residues. V was clipped by 5 bases and J by 6 bases; unmatched bases: 4. CDR3 DNA sequence: TGTGCCAGCAGCCTCGGGACAGGGAATGGCTACACCTTC. Translating it yields CASSLGTGNGYTF.

This clone was detected a few times. The gene calls are TRBV6-6 and TRBJ1-2, with D hard to call. Germline assignment: CDR1 MNHNY and CDR2 SVGAGI (reference sequence). The CDR3 runs to 14 residues. Trimming pared 0 bases from V and 7 bases from J, leaving 12 bases between. CDR3 DNA: TGTGCCAGCAGTTACTCTCCTGGCCTGGGTGGCTACACCTTC. It specifies CASSYSPGLGGYTF.

This rearrangement joins TRBV2 to TRBJ2-1; TRBD2 matches at 9 bases. The V gene end was trimmed by 3 bases and the J gene end by 8 bases; junction bases not matched to a gene: 8. The V gene's germline CDR1 is SNHLY and CDR2 FYNNEI. The CDR3 has 15 amino acids. The CDR3 DNA is TGTGCCAGCAGTGAGGAGCTAGCGGGAATGTATGAGCAGTTCTTC. Protein sequence: CASSEELAGMYEQFF.

The chain employs TRBV11-2 and TRBJ2-7; D perhaps matches TRBD2 (6 bases). The V gene's germline CDR1 is SGHAT and CDR2 FQNNGV. Trimming left V 1 base short and J 0 bases short, with 13 bases between. The CDR3 totals 16 residues. The CDR3 sequence is CASSLGGVLSSYEQYF. As DNA, the CDR3 is TGTGCCAGCAGCTTAGGCGGGGTACTCAGCTCCTACGAGCAGTACTTC.

The genes are TRBV30 and TRBJ1-3; D perhaps matches TRBD1 (5 bases). V was pared by 3 bases and J by 2 bases, with 14 bases between. The CDR3 is 15 residues long. Per the germline V gene, CDR1 is GTSNPN and CDR2 is SVGIG (reference sequence). The DNA for the CDR3 is TGTGCCTGGAGCGGTACAGGACGTCCTGGAAACACCATATATTTT. Protein product: CAWSGTGRPGNTIYF.

CDR3 bases: TGCGCCAGCAGCTTGGCTAGCGGGAGTTACGAGCAGTACTTC. It encodes CASSLASGSYEQYF. The V gene is TRBV5-1, the J gene TRBJ2-7; 10 bases map to TRBD2. The length of the CDR3 is 14 residues. V shed 0 bases, J shed 4 bases, and the junction held 1 base outside the gene matches. Germline CDR1 SGHRS, CDR2 YFSETQ.

This sequence joins TRBV6-1 and TRBJ1-1; TRBD1 is a possible D gene (6 bases). In germline, CDR1 is MNHNS, CDR2 SASEGT. The V and J ends lost 5 bases and 3 bases respectively, with 13 bases between them. This CDR3 contains 14 residues. This CDR3 reads CASSPGGADTEAFF. The CDR3 nucleotides are TGTGCCAGCAGTCCTGGGGGGGCTGACACTGAAGCTTTCTTT.

This sequence joins TRBV10-1 and TRBJ2-7; D gene unclear. The CDR3 is 11 residues long. V lost 5 bases, J lost 7 bases, and 9 bases lay in between. From germline, CDR1 is WNHNN and CDR2 SYGVQD (reference sequence). The CDR3 sequence: CASSNGLEQYF. For the CDR3, the DNA is TGCGCCAGCAGTAATGGGCTGGAGCAGTACTTC.

The CDR3 DNA reads as TGTGCCAGCAGCTTAAACCCGGGACTAGCGGGAGATGAGCAGTTCTTC. Translating it yields CASSLNPGLAGDEQFF. This chain links TRBV7-3 with TRBJ2-1, with 14 bases lining up with TRBD2. This CDR3 region has 16 residues. V gave up 1 base and J gave up 8 bases; unmatched junction bases: 4. Germline-derived CDR1 and CDR2 are SGHTA and FQGTGA.

The genes are TRBV20-1 and TRBJ2-7; D unclear. Germline V CDR1 and CDR2: DFQATT, SNEGSKA (reference sequence). This CDR3 region has 11 residues. Trimming removed 6 bases from V and 5 bases from J, with 11 bases in between. CDR3 amino acids: CSALRINEQYF. The CDR3 coding sequence is TGCAGTGCCCTCAGGATCAACGAGCAGTACTTC.

This chain's CDR3 is CATSRETGIPEKLFF. CDR3 coding DNA: TGTGCCACCAGCAGAGAAACAGGGATTCCTGAAAAACTGTTTTTT. This chain connects TRBV15 to TRBJ1-4, with D perhaps matching TRBD1 (6 bases). The V end lost 0 bases, the J end lost 7 bases, and 12 bases lay between the germline ends. Germline lookup yields CDR1 LNHNV and CDR2 YYDKDF (reference sequence). The CDR3 extends over 15 amino acids.

A few counts support this clone. The rearrangement joins TRBV12-5 to TRBJ2-7; D unresolved. Per the germline V gene, CDR1 is LGHNT and CDR2 is FRNRAP. The CDR3 has 12 residues. V was pared by 3 bases and J by 7 bases, with 10 bases between. CDR3: CASGFLRAEQYF. The DNA for the CDR3 is TGTGCTAGTGGTTTCCTCCGTGCTGAGCAGTACTTC.

The rearrangement links TRBV6-1 to TRBJ1-5; D is unclear. Germline V CDR1 and CDR2: MNHNS, SASEGT. With 6 bases removed from V and 5 bases from J, the gap between germline ends came to 11 bases. The CDR3 is made up of 13 amino acids. In nucleotides, the CDR3 is TGTGCCAGCAGCTCCTATTTCGATCAGCCCCAGCATTTT. It yields the protein CASSSYFDQPQHF.

This clone appeared a single time. The rearrangement joins TRBV15 to TRBJ1-4, with D uncertain. Looked up from germline, CDR1 is LNHNV and CDR2 is YYDKDF (reference sequence). This CDR3 region has 16 residues. With 1 base removed from V and 4 bases from J, the gap between germline ends came to 13 bases. The CDR3 coding sequence is TGTGCCACCAGCAGAGTCGTTGTACCCGTTAATGAAAAACTGTTTTTT. As protein: CATSRVVVPVNEKLFF.

The rearrangement joins TRBV5-4 to TRBJ2-1; 10 nucleotides align to TRBD2. CDR3 length: 13 residues. Germline V lookup: CDR1 SGHNT, CDR2 YYREEE (reference sequence). The V segment lost 9 bases and the J segment 6 bases; nucleotides outside the gene matches: 6. As DNA, the CDR3 is TGTGCCACAACTAGCGGGATCGGCAATGAGCAGTTCTTC. It translates to CATTSGIGNEQFF.

V gene TRBV9 combines with J gene TRBJ1-5, with 8 nucleotides matching TRBD1. Germline V lookup: CDR1 SGDLS, CDR2 YYNGEE. The V and J ends lost 0 bases and 10 bases, in that order; junction bases with no gene match: 6. The CDR3 is 14 amino acids. The CDR3 region has the DNA TGTGCCAGCAGCGTAGATGACAGGGGATTTCCCCAGCATTTT. This sequence encodes CASSVDDRGFPQHF.

This rearrangement joins TRBV18 to TRBJ1-6, with 7 bases aligning to TRBD1. J gave up 10 bases and V 2 bases, and 14 bases lay outside the gene matches. The CDR3 has 17 residues. In germline, CDR1 is KGHSH, CDR2 LQKENI. CDR3 DNA sequence: TGTGCCAGCTCACCAGATGGAACAGGGGACGTTGGATCACCCCTCCACTTT. Its translation is CASSPDGTGDVGSPLHF.

The V and J genes are TRBV29-1 and TRBJ2-1, with a possible D match to TRBD2 (6 bases). CDR1 and CDR2 (germline): SQVTM, ANQGSEA. Trimming left V 0 bases short and J 2 bases short, with 14 bases between. CDR3 length: 16 residues. The CDR3 DNA sequence: TGCAGCGTTGAAGACGCTGAGCGGGTGGCCTACAATGAGCAGTTCTTC. As protein: CSVEDAERVAYNEQFF.

J is TRBJ2-1 and V is TRBV7-6; the D is unclear. The germline V and J ends were trimmed by 6 bases and 3 bases, with 6 bases remaining between them. The CDR3 has 12 amino acids. Germline CDR1 reads SGHVS; CDR2 reads FNYEAQ. CDR3 amino acids: CASSINYNEQFF. The CDR3 DNA sequence: TGTGCCAGCAGTATTAACTACAATGAGCAGTTCTTC.

The V call is TRBV6-5, the J call TRBJ2-7; D is possibly TRBD2 (6 bases). The CDR3 has 13 residues. Deletions cut 8 bases from V and 2 bases from J, with 13 bases between. Per the germline V gene, CDR1 is MNHEY and CDR2 is SVGAGI. CDR3 region: CASAGTLTYEQYF. CDR3 nucleotide sequence: TGTGCCAGCGCCGGGACTCTGACCTACGAGCAGTACTTC.

V is TRBV2 and J is TRBJ2-3; D gene ambiguous. Germline V gives CDR1 SNHLY, CDR2 FYNNEI. CDR3 length equals 15 residues. V gave up 10 bases and J gave up 1 base, with 18 bases separating them. This chain's CDR3 is CANTERVRRTDTQYF. CDR3 nucleotides: TGTGCCAACACAGAAAGGGTTCGCCGCACAGATACGCAGTATTTT.

This clone appeared once. CDR3 residues: CASSPESGYGYTF. In DNA form, the CDR3 reads TGCGCCAGCAGCCCAGAATCGGGCTATGGCTACACCTTC. This chain links TRBV4-3 with TRBJ1-2; D call uncertain. The CDR3 runs 13 residues. Germline assignment: CDR1 LGHNA and CDR2 YSLEER. V lost 4 bases to trimming and J lost 4 bases, with 10 bases between them.